Presented here are 11 T cell receptor beta chains from one specimen sequenced in a study of T cells after yellow fever vaccination. One entry per CDR3 protein, called by TCRdb with MiXCR from the 5' RACE reads. Among about 320,000 distinct CDR3 sequences listed, around 12% were seen once. The input for sequencing was CD4+ T cells sorted from PBMCs, taken 15 days after the yellow fever booster vaccination. The receptors derive from a man aged 18 to 29 who received the YFV17D yellow fever vaccine.

The chain has TRBV4-3 and TRBJ1-3; the D is unclear. The germline CDR1 and CDR2 sequences are LGHNA and YSLEER. Trimming took off 1 base at V and 7 bases at J, with 11 bases between the two ends. The CDR3 totals 14 residues. CDR3 sequence reads: CASSQGVGGNTIYF. CDR3 DNA sequence: TGCGCCAGCAGCCAAGGGGTCGGCGGTAACACCATATATTTT.

This clonotype was seen a handful of times. The gene calls are TRBV5-1 and TRBJ2-1; tentatively, D is TRBD1 or TRBD2 (5 bases each). Germline CDR1 and CDR2: SGHRS and YFSETQ. V lost 6 bases and J lost 1, with 14 bases in between. The CDR3 contains 15 residues. The CDR3 here is CASTRGGGSYNEQFF. The DNA for the CDR3 is TGCGCCAGCACGAGGGGTGGCGGGTCCTACAATGAGCAGTTCTTC.

This clonotype appeared a few times. CDR3 amino acids: CASRRGTGGYMNTEAFF. CDR3 DNA sequence: TGTGCCAGCAGACGGGGGACAGGGGGTTACATGAACACTGAAGCTTTCTTT. The genes are TRBV6-5 and TRBJ1-1; 11 positions agree with TRBD1. Germline assignment: CDR1 MNHEY and CDR2 SVGAGI. CDR3 length: 17 residues. V lost 6 bases, J lost 0 bases, and 9 bases stayed unmatched.

This chain connects TRBV7-2 to TRBJ1-2; 11 positions agree with TRBD1. The germline V gene has CDR1 SGHTA and CDR2 FQGNSA. This CDR3 comprises 15 residues. The J segment lost 8 bases and the V segment lost 8 bases, leaving 13 bases of the junction unmatched. CDR3 coding DNA: TGTGCCAGCGGCCGTGATGGACAGGGGGCCGGCGGCTACACCTTC. Encoded protein: CASGRDGQGAGGYTF.

At least ten counts were recorded for this clonotype. The CDR3 loop is CASRQTGAENIQYF. The CDR3 bases are TGCGCCAGCAGGCAGACCGGGGCCGAAAACATTCAGTACTTC. V usage is TRBV5-1 and J usage is TRBJ2-4; possibly TRBD1 or TRBD2 for D (5 bases each). From germline, CDR1 is SGHRS and CDR2 YFSETQ. CDR3 length: 14 amino acids. Trimming took 5 bases from V and 5 from J, leaving 14 bases between them.

On this clonotype itself: A single base separates this from a much larger clone, so it may be a read error. The genes are TRBV2 and TRBJ2-5, with 8 bases that match TRBD1. CDR3 length: 14 residues. The germline gives CDR1 SNHLY, CDR2 FYNNEI. The CDR3 spells CASRTGTGGETQNF. The CDR3 DNA reads as TGTGCCAGCAGGACCGGGACAGGAGGAGAGACCCAGAACTTC.

At least ten counts were recorded for this clonotype. The rearrangement uses TRBV25-1 and TRBJ1-6; 8 bases fit TRBD1. The germline CDR1 and CDR2 sequences are MGHDK and SYGVNS. The CDR3 sequence is 15 residues long. Germline trimming cut 8 bases from V and 1 base from J; bases unmatched to any gene: 4. The CDR3 DNA sequence: TGTGCCAGCCAGACAGGGGATTCCTATAATTCACCCCTCCACTTT. As protein: CASQTGDSYNSPLHF.

This clonotype came up many times. The rearrangement links TRBV7-2 to TRBJ1-1; possibly TRBD1 for D (6 bases). The CDR3 sequence is 12 residues long. Germline CDR1 reads SGHTA; CDR2 reads FQGNSA. Trimming removed 2 bases from V and 6 bases from J, with 7 bases in between. DNA of the CDR3: TGTGCCAGCAGCTTAAGGGGGGCTGAAGCTTTCTTT. Its protein is CASSLRGAEAFF.

This clonotype was picked up many times. The chain is built from TRBV12-3 or TRBV12-4 and TRBJ1-1; tentatively, D is TRBD1 (6 bases). The CDR3 runs to 15 residues. V gave up 5 bases and J gave up 1 base, with 14 bases separating them. CDR3 bases: TGTGCCAGCAGTCCTCTGGGGGGCAGGAACACTGAAGCTTTCTTT. Protein: CASSPLGGRNTEAFF.

This clonotype was found a few times. The rearrangement joins TRBV7-6 to TRBJ1-3; TRBD1 aligns across 7 bases. The V and J ends lost 7 bases and 3 bases, in that order; junction bases with no gene match: 12. This CDR3 comprises 16 residues. Per the germline V gene, CDR1 is SGHVS and CDR2 is FNYEAQ. The DNA for the CDR3 is TGTGCCAGCACCCAGAGCGGGCAGGGGGGTGGAAACACCATATATTTT. Its translation is CASTQSGQGGGNTIYF.

This clonotype was counted a few times. This chain joins TRBV28 and TRBJ1-2, with a possible D match to TRBD1 (6 bases). Trimming left V 6 bases short and J 1 base short, with 15 bases between. CDR1 and CDR2 from the germline V gene are MDHEN and SYDVKM. This CDR3 contains 15 residues. The CDR3 DNA follows: TGTGCCAGCAGCTCACAGGGAAGGGGTAACTATGGCTACACCTTC. Translating gives CASSSQGRGNYGYTF.